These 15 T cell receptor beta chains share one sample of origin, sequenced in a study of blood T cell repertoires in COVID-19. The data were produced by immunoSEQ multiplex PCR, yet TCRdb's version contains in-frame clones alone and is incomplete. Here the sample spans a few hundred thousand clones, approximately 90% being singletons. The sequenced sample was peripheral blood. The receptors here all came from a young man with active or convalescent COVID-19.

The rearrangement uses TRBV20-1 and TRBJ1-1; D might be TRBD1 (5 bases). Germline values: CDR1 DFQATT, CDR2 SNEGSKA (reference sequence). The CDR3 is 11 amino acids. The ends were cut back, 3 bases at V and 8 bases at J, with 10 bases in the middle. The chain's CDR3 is CSARDTDEAFF. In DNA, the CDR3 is TGCAGTGCTAGGGACACAGACGAAGCTTTCTTT.

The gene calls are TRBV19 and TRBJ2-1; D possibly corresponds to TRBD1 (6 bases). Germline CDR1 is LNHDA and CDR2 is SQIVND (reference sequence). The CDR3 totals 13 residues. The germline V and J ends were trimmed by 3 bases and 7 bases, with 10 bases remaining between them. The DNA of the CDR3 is TGTGCCAGTAGTATCCGGACAGTAAATGAGCAGTTCTTC. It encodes CASSIRTVNEQFF. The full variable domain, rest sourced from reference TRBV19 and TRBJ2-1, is DGGITQSPKYLFRKEGQNVTLSCEQNLNHDAMYWYRQDPGQGLRLIYYSQIVNDFQKGDIAEGYSVSREKKESFPLTVTSAQKNPTAFYLCASSIRTVNEQFFGPGTRLTVL.

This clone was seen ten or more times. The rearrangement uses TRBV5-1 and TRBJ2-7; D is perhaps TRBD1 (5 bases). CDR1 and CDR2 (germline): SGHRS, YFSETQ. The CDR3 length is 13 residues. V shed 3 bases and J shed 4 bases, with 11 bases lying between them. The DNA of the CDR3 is TGCGCCAGCAGCTCGGACAATTCTTACGAGCAGTACTTC. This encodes CASSSDNSYEQYF.

The CDR3 spells CASSDGYWGTGGMNTEAFF. CDR3 bases: TGTGCCAGCAGTGACGGGTATTGGGGGACAGGGGGAATGAACACTGAAGCTTTCTTT. The chain recombines TRBV6-1 with TRBJ1-1; TRBD1 matches 11 bases. The CDR3 has 19 amino acids. Losses at the gene ends were 3 bases for V and 0 bases for J; bases not matched to a gene: 12. Germline V gives CDR1 MNHNS, CDR2 SASEGT.

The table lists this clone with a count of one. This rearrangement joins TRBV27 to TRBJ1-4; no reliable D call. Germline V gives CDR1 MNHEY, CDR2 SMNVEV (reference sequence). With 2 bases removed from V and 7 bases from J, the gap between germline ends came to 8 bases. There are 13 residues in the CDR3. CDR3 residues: CASSLNSGEKLFF. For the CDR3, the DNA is TGTGCCAGCAGTTTAAATAGTGGTGAAAAACTGTTTTTT. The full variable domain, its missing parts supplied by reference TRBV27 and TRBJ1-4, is EAQVTQNPRYLITVTGKKLTVTCSQNMNHEYMSWYRQDPGLGLRQIYYSMNVEVTDKGDVPEGYKVSRKEKRNFPLILESPSPNQTSLYFCASSLNSGEKLFFGSGTQLSVL.

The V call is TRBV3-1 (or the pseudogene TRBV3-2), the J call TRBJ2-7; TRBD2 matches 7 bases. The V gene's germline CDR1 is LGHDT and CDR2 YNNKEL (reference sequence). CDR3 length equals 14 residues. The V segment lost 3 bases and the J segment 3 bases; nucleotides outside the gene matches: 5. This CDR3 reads CASSQISGVYEQYF. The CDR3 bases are TGTGCCAGCAGCCAGATAAGCGGGGTCTACGAGCAGTACTTC.

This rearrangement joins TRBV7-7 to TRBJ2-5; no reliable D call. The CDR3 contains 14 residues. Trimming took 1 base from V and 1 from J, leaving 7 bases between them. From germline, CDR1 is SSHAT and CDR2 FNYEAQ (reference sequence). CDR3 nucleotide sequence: TGTGCCAGCAGCTTAGGGCACACCCAAGAGACCCAGTACTTC. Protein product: CASSLGHTQETQYF.

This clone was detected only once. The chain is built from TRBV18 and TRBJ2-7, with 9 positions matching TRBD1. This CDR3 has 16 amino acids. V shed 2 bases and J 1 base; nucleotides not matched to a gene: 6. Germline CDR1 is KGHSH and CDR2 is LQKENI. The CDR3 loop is CASSPNPGQGSYEQYF. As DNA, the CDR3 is TGTGCCAGCTCACCAAATCCCGGACAGGGGTCCTACGAGCAGTACTTC.

CDR3 nucleotide sequence: TGTGCCAGTAGAAGACAGGGCAGGAATGAGCAGTTCTTC. Protein product: CASRRQGRNEQFF. The rearrangement links TRBV19 to TRBJ2-1, with TRBD1 matching 7 bases. The CDR3 is 13 amino acids. V shed 6 bases, J shed 7 bases, and the junction held 6 bases outside the gene matches. Germline loops: CDR1 LNHDA, CDR2 SQIVND (reference sequence).

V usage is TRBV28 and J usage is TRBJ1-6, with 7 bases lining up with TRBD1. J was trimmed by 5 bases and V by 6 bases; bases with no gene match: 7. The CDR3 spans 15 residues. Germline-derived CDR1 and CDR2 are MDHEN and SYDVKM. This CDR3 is CASSLDRADNSPLHF. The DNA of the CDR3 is TGTGCCAGCAGCTTAGACAGGGCGGATAATTCACCCCTCCACTTT. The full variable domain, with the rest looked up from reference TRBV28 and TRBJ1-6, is DVKVTQSSRYLVKRTGEKVFLECVQDMDHENMFWYRQDPGLGLRLIYFSYDVKMKEKGDIPEGYSVSREKKERFSLILESASTNQTSMYLCASSLDRADNSPLHFGNGTRLTVT.

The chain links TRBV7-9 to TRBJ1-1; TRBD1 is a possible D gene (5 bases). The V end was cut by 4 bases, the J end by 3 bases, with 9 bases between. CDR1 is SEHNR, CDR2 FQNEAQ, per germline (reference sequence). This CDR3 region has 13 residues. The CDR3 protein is CASSSQGDTEAFF. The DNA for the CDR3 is TGTGCCAGCAGCTCTCAGGGCGACACTGAAGCTTTCTTT.

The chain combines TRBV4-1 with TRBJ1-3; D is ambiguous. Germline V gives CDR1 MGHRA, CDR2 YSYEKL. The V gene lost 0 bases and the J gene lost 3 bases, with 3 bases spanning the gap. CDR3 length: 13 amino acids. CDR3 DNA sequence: TGCGCCAGCAGCCAAGACAGTGGAAACACCATATATTTT. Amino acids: CASSQDSGNTIYF.

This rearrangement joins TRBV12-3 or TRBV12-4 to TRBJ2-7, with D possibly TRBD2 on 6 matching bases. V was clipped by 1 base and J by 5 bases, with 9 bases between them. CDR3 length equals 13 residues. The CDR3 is CASSLDSGDEQYF. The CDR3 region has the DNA TGTGCCAGCAGTTTAGATAGCGGAGACGAGCAGTACTTC.

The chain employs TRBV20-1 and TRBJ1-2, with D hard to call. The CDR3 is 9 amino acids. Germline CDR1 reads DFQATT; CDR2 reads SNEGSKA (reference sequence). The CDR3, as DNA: TGCAGCCCGTGGAGGGGCTACACCTTC. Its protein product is CSPWRGYTF.

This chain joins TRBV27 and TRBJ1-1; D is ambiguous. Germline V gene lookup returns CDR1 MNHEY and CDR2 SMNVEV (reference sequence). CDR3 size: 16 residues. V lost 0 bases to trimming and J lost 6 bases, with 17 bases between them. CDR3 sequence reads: CASSLSYGGLTAEAFF. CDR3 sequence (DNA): TGTGCCAGCAGTTTATCGTATGGAGGCCTTACGGCTGAAGCTTTCTTT.